The next 26 T cell receptor beta chains were all read from a single sample in a study of PD-1 blockade in classical Hodgkin lymphoma. Sequenced by immunoSEQ multiplex PCR; TCRdb stores in-frame clones only, minus some. The sample gives tens of thousands of clones, about nine tenths of which show up once; about 2.9% is in the top ten. Time point defined: cycle 4 day 1 (C4D1), after less than 7 weeks of nivolumab. The patients all showed relapse after autologous stem cell transplantation, while their brentuximab vedotin exposure varied. This specimen consisted of peripheral blood mononuclear cells (PBMCs), obtained before the fourth cycle of nivolumab. These receptors were obtained from a human donor with classical Hodgkin lymphoma.

This clone was observed a few times. The V and J genes are TRBV7-9 and TRBJ2-7, with 9 bases aligning to TRBD2. Per the germline V gene, CDR1 is SEHNR and CDR2 is FQNEAQ (reference sequence). This CDR3 spans 16 amino acids. Trimming at V came to 1 base and at J to 0 bases, leaving 4 bases not matched to a gene. The CDR3 protein is CASSLVASGDSYEQYF. The CDR3 region has the DNA TGTGCCAGCAGCTTAGTGGCTAGCGGGGACTCCTACGAGCAGTACTTC.

This clone was found once. V and J are TRBV6-6 and TRBJ2-2, with D possibly TRBD1 on 6 matching bases. Germline-derived CDR1 and CDR2 are MNHNY and SVGAGI (reference sequence). The CDR3 sequence is 14 residues long. Trimming took off 6 bases at V and 2 bases at J, with 10 bases between the two ends. The CDR3 DNA sequence: TGTGCCAGCAGAGGGACACTCAACACCGGGGAGCTGTTTTTT. The encoded protein is CASRGTLNTGELFF.

This clone was picked up a small number of times. This rearrangement joins TRBV7-9 to TRBJ2-7; no reliable D call. V gave up 6 bases and J gave up 5 bases, with 14 bases separating them. CDR3 length equals 13 residues. Germline CDR1 is SEHNR and CDR2 is FQNEAQ (reference sequence). CDR3 sequence: CASRRHNVDEQYF. CDR3 DNA sequence: TGTGCCAGCAGGAGACACAACGTCGACGAGCAGTACTTC.

This chain links TRBV5-6 with TRBJ2-1; maybe TRBD1 (6 bases). V lost 2 bases to trimming and J lost 11 bases, with 17 bases between them. Germline assignment: CDR1 SGHDT and CDR2 YYEEEE. This CDR3 spans 14 amino acids. The CDR3 DNA follows: TGTGCCAGCAGCTTTTCCGTACAGGGTAGGAAGCAGTTCTTC. This codes for CASSFSVQGRKQFF.

This rearrangement joins TRBV4-3 to TRBJ2-3; 8 bases are shared with TRBD1. With 0 bases clipped from V and 11 bases from J, the junction kept 10 bases outside the gene matches. CDR1 is LGHNA, CDR2 YSLEER, per germline. This CDR3 has 15 residues. CDR3 amino acids: CASSQDSGQGLGQYF. DNA for the CDR3: TGCGCCAGCAGCCAAGATTCAGGACAGGGCCTGGGGCAGTATTTT.

The CDR3 DNA is TGTGCCAGCAGCTATTGGGGGAGTGGGACTGAAGCTTTCTTT. This encodes CASSYWGSGTEAFF. This chain uses TRBV11-2 with TRBJ1-1; D may be TRBD1 (5 bases). With 4 bases removed from V and 5 bases from J, the gap between germline ends came to 14 bases. This CDR3 is 14 amino acids long. Germline V CDR1 and CDR2: SGHAT, FQNNGV.

The chain employs TRBV6-6 and TRBJ2-1; 15 bases match TRBD2. Looked up from germline, CDR1 is MNHNY and CDR2 is SVGAGI (reference sequence). The CDR3 has 14 amino acids. J lost 9 bases, V lost 6 bases, and 3 bases had no gene match. The CDR3 protein is CASSRTSGGAEQFF. Here the CDR3 DNA reads TGTGCCAGCAGCCGGACTAGCGGGGGGGCTGAGCAGTTCTTC.

The chain links TRBV7-9 to TRBJ1-2, with 7 bases fitting TRBD1. Losses at the gene ends were 1 base for V and 0 bases for J; bases not matched to a gene: 14. Looked up from germline, CDR1 is SEHNR and CDR2 is FQNEAQ (reference sequence). This CDR3 has 19 amino acids. The CDR3 reads CASSLVGGTATLSNYGYTF. In nucleotides, the CDR3 is TGTGCCAGCAGCTTAGTGGGGGGGACAGCTACTCTTTCTAACTATGGCTACACCTTC.

For the CDR3, the DNA is TGCGCCAGCAGCTTGGCGACAGTCGGGGACACTGAAGCTTTCTTT. As protein: CASSLATVGDTEAFF. The gene calls are TRBV5-1 and TRBJ1-1; perhaps TRBD1 as D (5 bases). Trimming pared 0 bases from V and 3 bases from J, leaving 12 bases between. Per germline, CDR1 SGHRS and CDR2 YFSETQ. The CDR3 is 15 amino acids.

The rearrangement links TRBV19 to TRBJ1-4; D is unclear. V was pared by 3 bases and J by 4 bases, with 6 bases between. CDR1 and CDR2 from the germline V gene are LNHDA and SQIVND (reference sequence). CDR3 length: 13 amino acids. The CDR3 DNA reads as TGTGCCAGTAGTATTGGGAATAATGAAAAACTGTTTTTT. Amino acid sequence: CASSIGNNEKLFF. The full variable domain, rest sourced from reference TRBV19 and TRBJ1-4, is DGGITQSPKYLFRKEGQNVTLSCEQNLNHDAMYWYRQDPGQGLRLIYYSQIVNDFQKGDIAEGYSVSREKKESFPLTVTSAQKNPTAFYLCASSIGNNEKLFFGSGTQLSVL.

This sequence joins TRBV6-5 and TRBJ1-3; no definite D call. Germline V gene sequence: CDR1 MNHEY, CDR2 SVGAGI. The CDR3 runs to 14 residues. Trimming removed 6 bases at V and 0 bases at J, with 9 bases between. CDR3 DNA sequence: TGTGCCAGCAGGCGGCGACCCTCTGGAAACACCATATATTTT. It encodes CASRRRPSGNTIYF.

V gene TRBV9 combines with J gene TRBJ2-2, with D tentatively TRBD1 (5 bases). Per the germline V gene, CDR1 is SGDLS and CDR2 is YYNGEE. This CDR3 has 14 amino acids. V lost 1 base and J 7 bases, leaving 11 bases between the germline ends. The CDR3 here is CASSVIQRGGELFF. CDR3 DNA sequence: TGTGCCAGCAGCGTAATACAAAGGGGCGGGGAGCTGTTTTTT.

The chain employs TRBV7-9 and TRBJ2-5, with D possibly TRBD2 on 6 matching bases. This CDR3 is 19 amino acids long. The V end lost 0 bases, the J end lost 2 bases, and 22 bases lay between the germline ends. CDR1 and CDR2 (germline): SEHNR, FQNEAQ (reference sequence). In DNA, the CDR3 is TGTGCCAGCAGCTTAGCGAGGGGAGTCAGGCGGGACCCTCAAGAGACCCAGTACTTC. Its translation is CASSLARGVRRDPQETQYF.

The gene calls are TRBV7-6 and TRBJ1-5; tentatively, D is TRBD1 (6 bases). The germline V gene encodes CDR1 SGHVS and CDR2 FNYEAQ. CDR3 length: 14 amino acids. The V and J ends lost 1 base and 6 bases respectively, with 10 bases between them. CDR3 nucleotide sequence: TGTGCCAGCAGCTTAGAGGGGGGCGGTCAGCCCCAGCATTTT. Translated, it gives CASSLEGGGQPQHF. The full variable domain, in which reference TRBV7-6 and TRBJ1-5 provide the parts outside the CDR3, is GAGVSQSPRYKVTKRGQDVALRCDPISGHVSLYWYRQALGQGPEFLTYFNYEAQQDKSGLPNDRFSAERPEGSISTLTIQRTEQRDSAMYRCASSLEGGGQPQHFGDGTRLSIL.

The chain carries TRBV6-4 and TRBJ2-1; D is perhaps TRBD2 (6 bases). CDR3 length equals 16 residues. V was clipped by 6 bases and J by 7 bases, with 22 bases between them. Per germline, CDR1 MRHNA and CDR2 SNTAGT. The CDR3 nucleotides are TGTGCCAGCAGATACTCGCAGGCGGGGCCTCGGAATGAGCAGTTCTTC. It yields the protein CASRYSQAGPRNEQFF.

The rearrangement links TRBV11-3 to TRBJ2-7; the match to TRBD1 covers 10 bases. Germline V gene lookup returns CDR1 SGHNT and CDR2 YENEEA. The CDR3 runs to 14 residues. The V segment lost 4 bases and the J segment 2 bases; nucleotides outside the gene matches: 2. CDR3 in DNA: TGTGCCAGCAGCTCCGGGACAGGGGCCTACGAGCAGTACTTC. Its protein is CASSSGTGAYEQYF.

V usage is TRBV7-2 and J usage is TRBJ2-7, with TRBD2 identical over 7 bases. V shed 4 bases and J 7 bases; nucleotides not matched to a gene: 13. CDR3 length: 15 residues. Per the germline V gene, CDR1 is SGHTA and CDR2 is FQGNSA. DNA of the CDR3: TGTGCCAGCAGCTATCCAAGACTAGCTGTTGGGGAGCAGTACTTC. Translated: CASSYPRLAVGEQYF.

This rearrangement joins TRBV30 to TRBJ1-2; D is unclear. The CDR3 covers 11 residues. V was trimmed by 3 bases and J by 8 bases, leaving 10 bases between them. Germline loops: CDR1 GTSNPN, CDR2 SVGIG (reference sequence). CDR3 coding DNA: TGTGCCTGGAGGGTAGTTGGAGGCTACACCTTC. Amino acids: CAWRVVGGYTF.

This sequence joins TRBV14 and TRBJ1-3; weak D call: TRBD1 (5 bases). Germline V lookup: CDR1 SGHDN, CDR2 FVKESK. The CDR3 covers 20 residues. With 2 bases removed from V and 0 bases from J, the gap between germline ends came to 23 bases. This chain's CDR3 is CASSQHGTFGRALSGNTIYF. The DNA for the CDR3 is TGTGCCAGCAGCCAACACGGGACTTTTGGCAGGGCACTCTCTGGAAACACCATATATTTT.

V usage is TRBV6-1 and J usage is TRBJ2-5, with TRBD2 as a possible D gene (5 bases). CDR1 and CDR2 from the germline V gene are MNHNS and SASEGT. The V end lost 7 bases, the J end lost 2 bases, and 17 bases lay between the germline ends. The CDR3 contains 15 residues. CDR3 in amino acids: CASNPGGRLQETQYF. CDR3 bases: TGTGCCAGCAATCCAGGTGGGAGACTACAAGAGACCCAGTACTTC.

The chain joins TRBV2 to TRBJ2-4, with D tentatively TRBD1 (5 bases). V lost 0 bases to trimming and J lost 0 bases, with 12 bases between them. In germline, CDR1 is SNHLY, CDR2 FYNNEI. This CDR3 has 17 amino acids. CDR3 coding DNA: TGTGCCAGCAGTGAAGCCCCCTTCGACAGAGCCAAAAACATTCAGTACTTC. Protein product: CASSEAPFDRAKNIQYF. Combining the CDR3 with reference TRBV2 and TRBJ2-4 gives the whole variable domain EPEVTQTPSHQVTQMGQEVILRCVPISNHLYFYWYRQILGQKVEFLVSFYNNEISEKSEIFDDQFSVERPDGSNFTLKIRSTKLEDSAMYFCASSEAPFDRAKNIQYFGAGTRLSVL.

This rearrangement joins TRBV6-5 to TRBJ2-1, with 13 bases fitting TRBD2. Germline values: CDR1 MNHEY, CDR2 SVGAGI. The CDR3 sequence is 13 residues long. Trimming took 8 bases from V and 5 from J; bases not matched to a gene: 0. CDR3 residues: CASGLAGDNEQFF. The CDR3 DNA reads TGTGCCAGCGGACTAGCGGGGGACAATGAGCAGTTCTTC.

This clone was observed once. The V and J genes are TRBV9 and TRBJ2-7, with D maybe TRBD1 (7 bases). Trimming stripped 4 bases from V and 4 bases from J, with 21 bases between. Germline V gene lookup returns CDR1 SGDLS and CDR2 YYNGEE. The CDR3 sequence is 16 residues long. This CDR3 reads CASSMGRARGTYEQYF. The CDR3 DNA follows: TGTGCCAGCAGCATGGGCCGGGCCAGGGGGACTTACGAGCAGTACTTC.

The DNA of the CDR3 is TGTGCCAGCAGCTTAGCTTTCAGGGTCAGCGAAAAACTGTTTTTT. It yields the protein CASSLAFRVSEKLFF. This chain connects TRBV7-2 to TRBJ1-4; TRBD1 is a possible D gene (5 bases). This CDR3 has 15 residues. Germline-derived CDR1 and CDR2 are SGHTA and FQGNSA. V shed 0 bases and J shed 8 bases, with 13 bases lying between them.

This clone has a handful of counts. The J gene is TRBJ1-4, the V gene TRBV7-2; a possible D gene is TRBD1 (5 bases). The CDR3 has 16 amino acids. Germline values: CDR1 SGHTA, CDR2 FQGNSA. The germline V and J ends were trimmed by 1 base and 8 bases, with 17 bases remaining between them. CDR3 nucleotide sequence: TGTGCCAGCAGCTTAGATGGTAGGCAGGGAGAAGAAAAACTGTTTTTT. Protein sequence: CASSLDGRQGEEKLFF.

This chain joins TRBV19 and TRBJ2-3; D possibly matches TRBD1 or TRBD2 (5 bases each). This CDR3 comprises 14 residues. Germline values: CDR1 LNHDA, CDR2 SQIVND (reference sequence). The V end lost 3 bases, the J end lost 3 bases, and 10 bases lay between the germline ends. DNA of the CDR3: TGTGCCAGTAGTATTATGGGGGTAACAGATACGCAGTATTTT. Protein: CASSIMGVTDTQYF.